The 28 T cell receptor beta chains presented below share a single source sample, sequenced in a study of synovial regulatory T cells in juvenile arthritis. This table comes from immunoSEQ multiplex PCR, and its TCRdb copy is limited to in-frame clones, with some not included. The table gives more than 8,000 clones; the top ten clones make up around 0.65% of it. Sequencing was performed on Treg cells from blood. Subset given: remaining (HLA-DR-negative) circulating blood Treg cells. These TCRs come from a donor younger than 30 with juvenile idiopathic arthritis.

V and J are TRBV19 and TRBJ1-6. Germline V gene lookup returns CDR1 LNHDA and CDR2 SQIVND (reference sequence). The CDR3 sequence is 14 residues long. No DNA was logged. The CDR3: CASSPPGSNSPLHF.

This chain links TRBV11-3 with TRBJ1-5; absent DNA, TCRdb's TRBD1 call cannot be checked. CDR3 size: 13 residues. Only the protein is available. Germline CDR1 reads SGHNT; CDR2 reads YENEEA. The CDR3 sequence: CASGRQGYQPQHF.

V is TRBV6-1 and J is TRBJ1-3. This CDR3 is built from 13 residues. No DNA was logged. Germline values: CDR1 MNHNS, CDR2 SASEGT. The CDR3 protein is CASSEVRGNTIYF.

The V call is TRBV7-8, the J call TRBJ1-3; TCRdb lists TRBD1, though no DNA is available to test this call. The germline V gene encodes CDR1 SGHVS and CDR2 FQNEAQ. This CDR3 contains 16 residues. DNA for this receptor is not on file. Here the CDR3 reads CASSLGQRLSGNTIYF. Supplemented by reference TRBV7-8 and TRBJ1-3, the full variable domain reads GAGVSQSPRYKVAKRGQDVALRCDPISGHVSLFWYQQALGQGPEFLTYFQNEAQLDKSGLPSDRFFAERPEGSVSTLKIQRTQQEDSAVYLCASSLGQRLSGNTIYFGEGSWLTVV.

The chain joins TRBV5-8 to TRBJ1-1; the TRBD1 assignment by TCRdb is unverifiable without DNA. CDR1 and CDR2 from the germline V gene are SGHTS and YDEGEE. This CDR3 spans 14 amino acids. Only the protein is on record. The CDR3 spells CASSSQGGVTEAFF.

The chain links TRBV5-8 to TRBJ1-5. The CDR3 is made up of 16 amino acids. Nucleotide data are not available. CDR1 is SGHTS, CDR2 YDEGEE, per germline. The CDR3 loop is CASSSGTDMISQPQHF.

V is TRBV4-1 and J is TRBJ2-3; TCRdb's D call, TRBD1, is unchecked because there is no DNA. CDR3 size: 16 residues. DNA for this receptor is not on file. Germline CDR1 is MGHRA and CDR2 is YSYEKL. The CDR3: CASSQLWTGGMVTQYF.

This chain links TRBV6-5 with TRBJ2-7. Germline CDR1 and CDR2: MNHEY and SVGAGI. The CDR3 spans 13 residues. This entry has no DNA. The CDR3 here is CASSYVWNYEQYF.

This sequence joins TRBV19 and TRBJ1-5. Per the germline V gene, CDR1 is LNHDA and CDR2 is SQIVND (reference sequence). There are 12 residues in the CDR3. DNA was not recorded. The CDR3 is CASSPFMEPQHF.

This chain connects TRBV5-6 to TRBJ1-1; TCRdb's D gene call, TRBD1, goes unchecked for lack of DNA. The V gene's germline CDR1 is SGHDT and CDR2 YYEEEE. The CDR3 is 15 amino acids. The DNA is unrecorded. The CDR3 loop reads CASSLPRGEYTEAFF.

J is TRBJ1-2 and V is TRBV14; the TCRdb call, TRBD1, lacks DNA for checking. The CDR3 has 16 residues. No DNA sequence was recorded. The germline gives CDR1 SGHDN, CDR2 FVKESK. The CDR3 reads CASSQDGTATPYGYTF.

The chain is built from TRBV5-1 and TRBJ1-2; the D call of TRBD1 rests on TCRdb alone, since no DNA is present to check it. Germline V gene data show CDR1 as SGHRS and CDR2 as YFSETQ. This CDR3 region has 14 residues. No DNA appears here. The CDR3 loop reads CASSLGTGGYGYTF.

The chain carries TRBV10-3 and TRBJ2-7; the D gene TCRdb calls, TRBD2, cannot be checked with no DNA. Germline CDR1 and CDR2: ENHRY and SYGVKD. This CDR3 is 15 amino acids long. No DNA appears here. CDR3 residues: CAISEGLASWSEQYF.

V is TRBV4-3 and J is TRBJ1-2. The CDR3 is 12 residues long. No DNA is listed. Germline V CDR1 and CDR2: LGHNA, YSLEER. The chain's CDR3 is CASSWGARGYTF.

The chain recombines TRBV6-5 with TRBJ1-1; without DNA, the TCRdb call of TRBD1 cannot be checked. The CDR3 is made up of 14 amino acids. No nucleotide data were recorded. Germline CDR1 reads MNHEY; CDR2 reads SVGAGI. CDR3: CASSYSTGGDEAFF.

V usage is TRBV19 and J usage is TRBJ1-3; TCRdb lists TRBD1, though no DNA is available to test this call. The CDR3 spans 14 residues. No DNA sequence was recorded. The V gene's germline CDR1 is LNHDA and CDR2 SQIVND (reference sequence). CDR3 sequence reads: CASSPGTGGNTIYF.

This chain links TRBV6-5 with TRBJ1-4; the TRBD1 assignment by TCRdb is unverifiable without DNA. The germline V gene encodes CDR1 MNHEY and CDR2 SVGAGI. CDR3 length equals 15 residues. The entry carries no DNA sequence. The CDR3 spells CASRDRQGAFEKLFF.

The chain has TRBV14 and TRBJ2-7; as DNA is missing, the TRBD2 call by TCRdb cannot be tested. This CDR3 is 13 amino acids long. No DNA sequence is on record. CDR1 and CDR2 from the germline V gene are SGHDN and FVKESK. CDR3 amino acids: CASSQDSGMKQYF.

The rearrangement uses TRBV4-3 and TRBJ1-2. CDR3 length: 17 amino acids. No DNA accompanies this entry. The germline CDR1 and CDR2 sequences are LGHNA and YSLEER. The CDR3 sequence is CASSQELRGGANYGYTF.

CDR3: CASSQRAHRNEQFF. V and J are TRBV4-1 and TRBJ2-1. Germline lookup yields CDR1 MGHRA and CDR2 YSYEKL. The CDR3 is made up of 14 amino acids. No DNA accompanies this entry.

The J gene is TRBJ1-5, the V gene TRBV5-3; TCRdb names TRBD1, which stays unverified in the absence of DNA. TRBV5-3 is identified as an open reading frame with a role that is uncertain. The CDR3 is 16 amino acids. This entry has no DNA. The CDR3 sequence is CARSLGPRTGNQPQHF.

V usage is TRBV6-5 and J usage is TRBJ1-4. The CDR3 length is 14 residues. DNA is not on record. Per germline, CDR1 MNHEY and CDR2 SVGAGI. The chain's CDR3 is CASAVTDGNEKLFF.

The V call is TRBV7-3, the J call TRBJ1-3; TCRdb's D call, TRBD1, is unchecked because there is no DNA. The CDR3 loop spans 13 amino acids. DNA was not recorded. Germline CDR1 SGHTA, CDR2 FQGTGA. Here the CDR3 reads CASSRGTYTTIYF.

The V and J genes are TRBV19 and TRBJ2-4; TCRdb gives TRBD1 as the D gene, but with no DNA this cannot be confirmed. The germline V gene has CDR1 LNHDA and CDR2 SQIVND (reference sequence). This CDR3 spans 16 amino acids. No DNA appears here. The CDR3 protein is CASSTIGQGAKNIQYF.

The genes are TRBV11-2 and TRBJ1-2. CDR3 length: 12 amino acids. The DNA is unrecorded. Per germline, CDR1 SGHAT and CDR2 FQNNGV. CDR3 protein: CASSWGGYGYTF.

The chain couples TRBV6-1 to TRBJ2-7. The CDR3 extends over 13 amino acids. The DNA is unrecorded. Germline V gene sequence: CDR1 MNHNS, CDR2 SASEGT. This chain's CDR3 is CASSSRGDYEQYF.

The rearrangement uses TRBV7-2 and TRBJ1-4. CDR1 and CDR2 (germline): SGHTA, FQGNSA. The CDR3 consists of 15 residues. The DNA is not on file. The CDR3 spells CASSLGGVTNEKLFF.

The rearrangement joins TRBV5-6 to TRBJ1-5. The CDR3 has 12 amino acids. No DNA sequence was recorded. The germline V gene encodes CDR1 SGHDT and CDR2 YYEEEE. CDR3 protein: CASSLGEQPQHF.